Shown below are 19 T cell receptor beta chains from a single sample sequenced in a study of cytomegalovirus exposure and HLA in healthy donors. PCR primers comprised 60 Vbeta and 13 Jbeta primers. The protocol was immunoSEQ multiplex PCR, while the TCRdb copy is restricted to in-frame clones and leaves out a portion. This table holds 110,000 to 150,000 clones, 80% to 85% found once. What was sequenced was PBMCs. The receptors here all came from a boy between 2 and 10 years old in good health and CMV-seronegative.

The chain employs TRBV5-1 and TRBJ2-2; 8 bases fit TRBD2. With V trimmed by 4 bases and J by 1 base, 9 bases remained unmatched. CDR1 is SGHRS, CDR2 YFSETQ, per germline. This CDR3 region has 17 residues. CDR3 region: CASSRGGVTENTGELFF. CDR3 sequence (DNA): TGCGCCAGCAGCCGGGGGGGAGTAACAGAGAACACCGGGGAGCTGTTTTTT.

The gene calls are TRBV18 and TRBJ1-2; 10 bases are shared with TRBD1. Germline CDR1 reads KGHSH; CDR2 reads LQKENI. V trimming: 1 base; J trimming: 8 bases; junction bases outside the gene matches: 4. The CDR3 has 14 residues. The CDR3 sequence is CASSPRGTGEGYTF. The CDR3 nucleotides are TGTGCCAGCTCACCACGGGGGACAGGGGAAGGCTACACCTTC.

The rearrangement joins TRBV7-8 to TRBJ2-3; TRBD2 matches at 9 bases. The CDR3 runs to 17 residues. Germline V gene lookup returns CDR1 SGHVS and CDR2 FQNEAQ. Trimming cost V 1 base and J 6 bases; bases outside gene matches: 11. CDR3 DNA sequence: TGTGCCAGCAGCTTAGGCTTGTCTAGCGGGATTGGGGATACGCAGTATTTT. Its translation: CASSLGLSSGIGDTQYF.

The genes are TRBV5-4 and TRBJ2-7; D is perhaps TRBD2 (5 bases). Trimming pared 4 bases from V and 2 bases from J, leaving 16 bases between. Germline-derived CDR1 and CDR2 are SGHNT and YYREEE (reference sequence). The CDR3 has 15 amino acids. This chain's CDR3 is CASSPWERAPYEQYF. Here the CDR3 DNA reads TGTGCCAGCAGCCCCTGGGAGAGGGCCCCCTACGAGCAGTACTTC. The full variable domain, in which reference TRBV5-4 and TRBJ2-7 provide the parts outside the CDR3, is ETGVTQSPTHLIKTRGQQVTLRCSSQSGHNTVSWYQQALGQGPQFIFQYYREEENGRGNFPPRFSGLQFPNYSSELNVNALELDDSALYLCASSPWERAPYEQYFGPGTRLTVT.

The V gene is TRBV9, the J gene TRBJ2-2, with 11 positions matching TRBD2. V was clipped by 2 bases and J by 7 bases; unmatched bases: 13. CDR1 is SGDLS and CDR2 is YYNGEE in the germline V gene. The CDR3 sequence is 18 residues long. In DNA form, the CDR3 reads TGTGCCAGCAGCGTCAATAGCGGGGGGGCCTTAGTGGTCGGGGAGCTGTTTTTT. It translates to CASSVNSGGALVVGELFF.

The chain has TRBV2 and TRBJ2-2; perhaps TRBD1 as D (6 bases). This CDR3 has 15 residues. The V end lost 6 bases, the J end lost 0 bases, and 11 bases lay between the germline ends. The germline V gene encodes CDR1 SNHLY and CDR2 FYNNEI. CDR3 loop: CASRAGTPNTGELFF. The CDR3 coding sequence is TGTGCCAGCAGAGCCGGGACACCGAACACCGGGGAGCTGTTTTTT.

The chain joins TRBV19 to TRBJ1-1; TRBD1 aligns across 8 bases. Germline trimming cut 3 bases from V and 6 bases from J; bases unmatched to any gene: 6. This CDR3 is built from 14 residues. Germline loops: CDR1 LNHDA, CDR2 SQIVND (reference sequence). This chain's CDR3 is CASSISGGRAEAFF. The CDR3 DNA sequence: TGTGCCAGTAGTATTTCAGGGGGCAGAGCTGAAGCTTTCTTT.

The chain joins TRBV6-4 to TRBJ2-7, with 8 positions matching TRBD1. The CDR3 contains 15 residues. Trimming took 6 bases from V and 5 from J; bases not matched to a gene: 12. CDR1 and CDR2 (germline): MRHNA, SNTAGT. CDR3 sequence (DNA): TGTGCCAGCAGCCGGTCGGACAGGGTTGTCGACGAGCAGTACTTC. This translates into CASSRSDRVVDEQYF.

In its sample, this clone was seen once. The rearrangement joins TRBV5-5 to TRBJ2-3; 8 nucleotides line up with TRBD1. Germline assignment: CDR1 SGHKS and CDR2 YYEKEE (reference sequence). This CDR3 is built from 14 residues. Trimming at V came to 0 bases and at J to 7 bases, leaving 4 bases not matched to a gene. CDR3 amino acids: CASSLAGGEYTQYF. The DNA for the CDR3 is TGTGCCAGCAGCTTGGCAGGGGGCGAATATACGCAGTATTTT.

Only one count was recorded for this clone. CDR3: CAWSVTEGNTIYF. Here the CDR3 DNA reads TGTGCCTGGAGTGTGACGGAGGGAAACACCATATATTTT. V gene TRBV30 combines with J gene TRBJ1-3; D remains unclear. Trimming pared 0 bases from V and 4 bases from J, leaving 7 bases between. The CDR3 contains 13 residues. Germline V gene data show CDR1 as GTSNPN and CDR2 as SVGIG (reference sequence).

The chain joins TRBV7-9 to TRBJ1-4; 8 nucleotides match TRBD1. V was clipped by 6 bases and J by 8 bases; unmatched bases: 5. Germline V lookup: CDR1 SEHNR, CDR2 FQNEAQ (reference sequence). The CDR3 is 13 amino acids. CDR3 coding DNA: TGTGCCAGCAGGGACAGGGAGACCGAAAAACTGTTTTTT. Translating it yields CASRDRETEKLFF. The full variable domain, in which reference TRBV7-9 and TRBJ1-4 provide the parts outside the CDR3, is DTGVSQNPRHKITKRGQNVTFRCDPISEHNRLYWYRQTLGQGPEFLTYFQNEAQLEKSRLLSDRFSAERPKGSFSTLEIQRTEQGDSAMYLCASRDRETEKLFFGSGTQLSVL.

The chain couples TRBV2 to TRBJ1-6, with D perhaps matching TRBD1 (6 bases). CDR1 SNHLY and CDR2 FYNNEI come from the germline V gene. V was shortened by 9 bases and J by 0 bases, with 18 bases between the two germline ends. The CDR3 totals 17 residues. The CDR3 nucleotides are TGTGCCAGGGCGAGAACTACAGGGAGCTCCTATAATTCACCCCTCCACTTT. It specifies CARARTTGSSYNSPLHF.

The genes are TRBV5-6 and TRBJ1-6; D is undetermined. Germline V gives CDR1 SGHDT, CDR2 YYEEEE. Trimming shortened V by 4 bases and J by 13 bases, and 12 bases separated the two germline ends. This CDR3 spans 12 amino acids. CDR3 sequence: CASSQLSRPLHF. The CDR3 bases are TGTGCCAGCAGCCAATTGTCACGGCCCCTCCACTTT.

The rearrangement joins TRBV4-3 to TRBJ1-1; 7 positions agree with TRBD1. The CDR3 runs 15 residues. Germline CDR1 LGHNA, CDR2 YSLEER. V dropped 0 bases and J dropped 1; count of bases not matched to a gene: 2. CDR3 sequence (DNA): TGCGCCAGCAGCCAAGATCACAGGGGGAACACTGAAGCTTTCTTT. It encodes CASSQDHRGNTEAFF.

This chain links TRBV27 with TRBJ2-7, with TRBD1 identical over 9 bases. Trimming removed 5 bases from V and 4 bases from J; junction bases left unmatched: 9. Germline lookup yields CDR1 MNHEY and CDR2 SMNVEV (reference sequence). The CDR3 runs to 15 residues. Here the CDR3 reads CASSPPGTGRYEQYF. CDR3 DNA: TGTGCCAGCAGTCCACCAGGGACAGGGAGGTACGAGCAGTACTTC.

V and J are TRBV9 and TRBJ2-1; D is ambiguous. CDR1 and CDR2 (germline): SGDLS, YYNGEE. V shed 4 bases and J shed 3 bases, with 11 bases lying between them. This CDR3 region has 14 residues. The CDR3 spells CASSLVVVYNEQFF. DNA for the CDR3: TGTGCCAGCAGCCTAGTAGTGGTCTACAATGAGCAGTTCTTC. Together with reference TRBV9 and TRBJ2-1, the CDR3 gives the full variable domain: DSGVTQTPKHLITATGQRVTLRCSPRSGDLSVYWYQQSLDQGLQFLIQYYNGEERAKGNILERFSAQQFPDLHSELNLSSLELGDSALYFCASSLVVVYNEQFFGPGTRLTVL.

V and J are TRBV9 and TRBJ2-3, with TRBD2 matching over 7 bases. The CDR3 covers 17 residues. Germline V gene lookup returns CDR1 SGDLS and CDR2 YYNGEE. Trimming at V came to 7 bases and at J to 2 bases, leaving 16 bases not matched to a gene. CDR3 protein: CASGNRRASGDTDTQYF. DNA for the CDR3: TGTGCCAGCGGGAATCGCAGGGCTAGCGGTGACACAGATACGCAGTATTTT.

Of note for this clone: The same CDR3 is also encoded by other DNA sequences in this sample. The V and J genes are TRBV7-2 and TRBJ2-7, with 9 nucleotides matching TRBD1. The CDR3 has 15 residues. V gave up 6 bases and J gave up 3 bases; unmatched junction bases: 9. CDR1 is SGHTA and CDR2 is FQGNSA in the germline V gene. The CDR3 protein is CASREPGQGGYEQYF. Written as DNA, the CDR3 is TGTGCCAGCAGGGAACCGGGACAGGGAGGCTACGAGCAGTACTTC.

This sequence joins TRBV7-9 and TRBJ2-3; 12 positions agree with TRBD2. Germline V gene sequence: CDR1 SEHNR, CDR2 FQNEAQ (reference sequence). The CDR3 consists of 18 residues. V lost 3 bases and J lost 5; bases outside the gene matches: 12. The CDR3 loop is CASSFTGGLAGGRDTQYF. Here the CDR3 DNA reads TGTGCCAGCAGCTTTACCGGGGGGCTAGCGGGAGGGAGAGATACGCAGTATTTT.